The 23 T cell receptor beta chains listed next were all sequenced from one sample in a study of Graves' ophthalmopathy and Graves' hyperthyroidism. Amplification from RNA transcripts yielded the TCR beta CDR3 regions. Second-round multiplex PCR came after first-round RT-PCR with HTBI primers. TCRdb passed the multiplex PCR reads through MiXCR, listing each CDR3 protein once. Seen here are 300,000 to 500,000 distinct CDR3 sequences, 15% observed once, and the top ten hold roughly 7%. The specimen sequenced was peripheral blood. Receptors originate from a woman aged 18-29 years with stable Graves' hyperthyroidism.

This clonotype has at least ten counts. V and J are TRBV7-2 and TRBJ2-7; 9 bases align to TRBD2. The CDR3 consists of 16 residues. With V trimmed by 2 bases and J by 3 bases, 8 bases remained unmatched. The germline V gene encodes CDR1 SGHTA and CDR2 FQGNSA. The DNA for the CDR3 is TGTGCCAGCAGCTTAAGTTTTACTAGCGGGTACTACGAGCAGTACTTC. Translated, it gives CASSLSFTSGYYEQYF.

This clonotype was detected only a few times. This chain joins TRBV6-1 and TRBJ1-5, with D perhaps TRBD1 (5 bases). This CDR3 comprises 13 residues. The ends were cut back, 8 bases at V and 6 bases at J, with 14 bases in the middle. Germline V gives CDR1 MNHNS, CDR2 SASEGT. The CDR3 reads CASGEGGGQPQHF. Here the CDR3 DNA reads TGTGCCAGCGGCGAGGGCGGGGGTCAGCCCCAGCATTTT.

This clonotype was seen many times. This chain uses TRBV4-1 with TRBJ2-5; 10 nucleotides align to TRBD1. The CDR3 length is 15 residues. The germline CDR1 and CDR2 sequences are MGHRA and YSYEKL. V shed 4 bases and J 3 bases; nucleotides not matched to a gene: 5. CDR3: CASSPGTGVKETQYF. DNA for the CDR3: TGCGCCAGCAGCCCGGGGACAGGGGTAAAAGAGACCCAGTACTTC.

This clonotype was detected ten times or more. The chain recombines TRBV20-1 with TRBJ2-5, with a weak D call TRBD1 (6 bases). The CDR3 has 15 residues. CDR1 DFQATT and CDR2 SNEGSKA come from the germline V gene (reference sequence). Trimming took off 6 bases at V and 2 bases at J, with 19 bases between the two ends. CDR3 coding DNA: TGCAGTGCCAGCCAGGGGAACCCTCCTCAAGAGACCCAGTACTTC. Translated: CSASQGNPPQETQYF.

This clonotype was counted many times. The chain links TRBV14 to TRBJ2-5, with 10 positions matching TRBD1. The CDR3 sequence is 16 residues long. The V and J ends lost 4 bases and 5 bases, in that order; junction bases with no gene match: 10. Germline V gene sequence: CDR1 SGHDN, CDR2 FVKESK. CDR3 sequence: CASSRTAGTGDETQYF. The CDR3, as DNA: TGTGCCAGCAGCCGGACCGCCGGGACAGGGGACGAGACCCAGTACTTC.

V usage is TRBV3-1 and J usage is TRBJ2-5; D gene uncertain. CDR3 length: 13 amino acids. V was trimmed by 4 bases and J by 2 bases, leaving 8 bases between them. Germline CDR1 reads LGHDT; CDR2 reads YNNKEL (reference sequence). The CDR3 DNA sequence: TGTGCCAGCAGCCTCACAGCGCAAGAGACCCAGTACTTC. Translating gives CASSLTAQETQYF.

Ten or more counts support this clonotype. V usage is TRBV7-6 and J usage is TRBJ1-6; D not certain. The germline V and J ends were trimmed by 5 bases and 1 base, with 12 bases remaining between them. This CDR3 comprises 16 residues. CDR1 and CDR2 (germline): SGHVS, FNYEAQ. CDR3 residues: CASSARAGSYNSPLHF. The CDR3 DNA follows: TGTGCCAGCAGCGCGAGGGCAGGATCCTATAATTCACCCCTCCACTTT. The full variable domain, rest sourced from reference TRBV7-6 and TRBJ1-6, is GAGVSQSPRYKVTKRGQDVALRCDPISGHVSLYWYRQALGQGPEFLTYFNYEAQQDKSGLPNDRFSAERPEGSISTLTIQRTEQRDSAMYRCASSARAGSYNSPLHFGNGTRLTVT.

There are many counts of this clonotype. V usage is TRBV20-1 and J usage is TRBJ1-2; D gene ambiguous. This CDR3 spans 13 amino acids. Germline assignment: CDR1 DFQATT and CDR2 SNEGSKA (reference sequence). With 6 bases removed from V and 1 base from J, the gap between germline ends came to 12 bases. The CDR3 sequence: CSATDGFNYGYTF. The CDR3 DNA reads TGCAGTGCCACAGACGGGTTTAACTATGGCTACACCTTC.

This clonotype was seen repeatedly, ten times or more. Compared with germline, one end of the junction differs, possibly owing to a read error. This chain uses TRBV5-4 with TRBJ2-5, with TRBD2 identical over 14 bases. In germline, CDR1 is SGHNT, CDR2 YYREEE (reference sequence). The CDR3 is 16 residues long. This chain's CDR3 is CAGSFPGTSGGETQYF. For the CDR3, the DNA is TGTGCCGGCAGCTTCCCCGGGACTAGCGGGGGCGAGACCCAGTACTTC.

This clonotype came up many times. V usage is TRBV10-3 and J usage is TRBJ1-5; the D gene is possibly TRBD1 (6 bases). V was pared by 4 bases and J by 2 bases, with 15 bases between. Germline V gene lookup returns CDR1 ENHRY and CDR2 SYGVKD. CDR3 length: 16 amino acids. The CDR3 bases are TGTGCCATCAGTGCAGGGGCCTTTGGGGGCAATCAGCCCCAGCATTTT. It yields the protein CAISAGAFGGNQPQHF.

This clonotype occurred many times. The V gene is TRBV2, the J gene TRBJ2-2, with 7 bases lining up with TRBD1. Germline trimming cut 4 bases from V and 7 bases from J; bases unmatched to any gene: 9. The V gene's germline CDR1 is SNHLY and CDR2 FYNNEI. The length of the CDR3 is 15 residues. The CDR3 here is CASSATGTEIGELFF. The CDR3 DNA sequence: TGTGCCAGCAGTGCGACTGGGACAGAAATCGGGGAGCTGTTTTTT.

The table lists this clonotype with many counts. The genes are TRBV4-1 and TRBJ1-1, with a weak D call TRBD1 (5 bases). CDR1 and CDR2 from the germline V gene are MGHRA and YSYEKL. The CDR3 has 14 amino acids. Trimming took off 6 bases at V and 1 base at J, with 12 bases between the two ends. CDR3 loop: CASSPGDPNTEAFF. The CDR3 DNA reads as TGCGCCAGCAGTCCCGGGGACCCGAACACTGAAGCTTTCTTT.

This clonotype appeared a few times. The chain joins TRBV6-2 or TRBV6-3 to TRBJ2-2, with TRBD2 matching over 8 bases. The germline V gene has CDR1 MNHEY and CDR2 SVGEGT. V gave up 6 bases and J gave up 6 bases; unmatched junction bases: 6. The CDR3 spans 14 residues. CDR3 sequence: CASRPPGGAGELFF. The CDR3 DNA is TGTGCCAGCAGGCCTCCGGGGGGGGCCGGGGAGCTGTTTTTT.

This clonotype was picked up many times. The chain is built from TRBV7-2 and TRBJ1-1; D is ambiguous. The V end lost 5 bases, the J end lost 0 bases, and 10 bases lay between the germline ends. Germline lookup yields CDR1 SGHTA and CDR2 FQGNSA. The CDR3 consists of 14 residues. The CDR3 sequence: CASSPGVLNTEAFF. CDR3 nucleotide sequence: TGTGCCAGCAGCCCTGGGGTCCTGAACACTGAAGCTTTCTTT. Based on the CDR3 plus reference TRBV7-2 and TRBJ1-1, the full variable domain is GAGVSQSPSNKVTEKGKDVELRCDPISGHTALYWYRQSLGQGLEFLIYFQGNSAPDKSGLPSDRFSAERTGGSVSTLTIQRTQQEDSAVYLCASSPGVLNTEAFFGQGTRLTVV.

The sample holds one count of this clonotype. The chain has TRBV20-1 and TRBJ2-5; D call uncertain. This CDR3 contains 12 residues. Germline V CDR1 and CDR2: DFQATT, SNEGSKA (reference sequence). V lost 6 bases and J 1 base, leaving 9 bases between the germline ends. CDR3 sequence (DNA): TGCAGTGCGCCGAATAGCCAAGAGACCCAGTACTTC. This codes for CSAPNSQETQYF.

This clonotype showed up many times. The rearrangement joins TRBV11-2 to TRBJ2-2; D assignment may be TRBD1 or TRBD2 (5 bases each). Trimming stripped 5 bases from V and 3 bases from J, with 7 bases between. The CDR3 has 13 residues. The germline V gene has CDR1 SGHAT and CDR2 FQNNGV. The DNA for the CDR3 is TGTGCCAGCAGCGGGGGATACACCGGGGAGCTGTTTTTT. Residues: CASSGGYTGELFF.

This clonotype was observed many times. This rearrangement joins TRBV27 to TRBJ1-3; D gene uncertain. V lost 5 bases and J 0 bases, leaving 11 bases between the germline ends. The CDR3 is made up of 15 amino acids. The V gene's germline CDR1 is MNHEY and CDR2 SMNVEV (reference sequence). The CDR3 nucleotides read TGTGCCAGCAGTATGACCCCGAGCTCTGGAAACACCATATATTTT. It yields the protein CASSMTPSSGNTIYF.

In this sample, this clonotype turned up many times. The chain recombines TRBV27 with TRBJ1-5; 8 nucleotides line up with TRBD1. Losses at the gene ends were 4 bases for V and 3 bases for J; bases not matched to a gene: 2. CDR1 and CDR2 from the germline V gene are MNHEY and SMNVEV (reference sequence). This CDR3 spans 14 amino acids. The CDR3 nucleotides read TGTGCCAGCAGTTCAGGGGGCTACAATCAGCCCCAGCATTTT. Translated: CASSSGGYNQPQHF.

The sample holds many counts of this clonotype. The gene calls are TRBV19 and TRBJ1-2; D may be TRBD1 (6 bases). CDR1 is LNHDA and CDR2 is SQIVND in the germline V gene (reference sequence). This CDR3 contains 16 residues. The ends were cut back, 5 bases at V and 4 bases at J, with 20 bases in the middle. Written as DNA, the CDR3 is TGTGCCAGTAGTGTTATCAGCCCGGGACACCGCTATGGCTACACCTTC. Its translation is CASSVISPGHRYGYTF.

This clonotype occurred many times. CDR3 region: CATSDRGPQETQYF. The CDR3 region has the DNA TGTGCCACCAGCGACAGGGGGCCTCAAGAGACCCAGTACTTC. The chain is built from TRBV24-1 and TRBJ2-5; TRBD1 matches at 10 bases. This CDR3 has 14 residues. Germline CDR1 and CDR2: KGHDR and SFDVKD. V gave up 7 bases and J gave up 2 bases; unmatched junction bases: 3.

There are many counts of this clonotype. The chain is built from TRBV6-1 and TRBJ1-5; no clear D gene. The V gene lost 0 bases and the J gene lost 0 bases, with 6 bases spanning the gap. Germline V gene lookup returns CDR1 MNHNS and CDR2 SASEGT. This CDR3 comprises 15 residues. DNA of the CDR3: TGTGCCAGCAGTGAAGCGAGGAGTAGCAATCAGCCCCAGCATTTT. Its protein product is CASSEARSSNQPQHF.

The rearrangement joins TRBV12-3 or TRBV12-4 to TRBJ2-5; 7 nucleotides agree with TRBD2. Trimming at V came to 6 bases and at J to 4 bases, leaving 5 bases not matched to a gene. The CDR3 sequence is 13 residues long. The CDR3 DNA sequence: TGTGCCAGCAGCCGGGAGGCTTCAGAGACCCAGTACTTC. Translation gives CASSREASETQYF.

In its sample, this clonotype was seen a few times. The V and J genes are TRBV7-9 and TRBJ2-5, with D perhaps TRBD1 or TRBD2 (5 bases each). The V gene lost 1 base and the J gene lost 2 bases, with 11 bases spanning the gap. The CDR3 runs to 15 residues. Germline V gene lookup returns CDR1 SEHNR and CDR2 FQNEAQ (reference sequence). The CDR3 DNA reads TGTGCCAGCAGCTTAGGGGACGGCCCTCAAGAGACCCAGTACTTC. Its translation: CASSLGDGPQETQYF.